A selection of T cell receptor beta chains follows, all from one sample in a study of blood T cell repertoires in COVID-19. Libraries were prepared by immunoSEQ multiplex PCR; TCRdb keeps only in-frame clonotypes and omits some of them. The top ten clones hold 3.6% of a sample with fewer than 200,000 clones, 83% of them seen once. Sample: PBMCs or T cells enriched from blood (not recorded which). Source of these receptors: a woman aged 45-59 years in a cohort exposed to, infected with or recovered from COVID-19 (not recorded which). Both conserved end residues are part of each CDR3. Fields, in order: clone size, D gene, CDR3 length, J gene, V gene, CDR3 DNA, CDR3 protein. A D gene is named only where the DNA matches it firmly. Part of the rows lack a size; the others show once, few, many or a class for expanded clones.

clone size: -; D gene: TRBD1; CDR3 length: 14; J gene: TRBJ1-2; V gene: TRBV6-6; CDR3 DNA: TGTGCCAGCAGTGATCGGACAGGGCCCTATGGCTACACCTTC; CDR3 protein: CASSDRTGPYGYTF
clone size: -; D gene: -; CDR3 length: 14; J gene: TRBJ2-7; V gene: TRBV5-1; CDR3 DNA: TGCGCCAGCAGCTCCGGTGAAGGGGTCCACGAGCAGTACTTC; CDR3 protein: CASSSGEGVHEQYF
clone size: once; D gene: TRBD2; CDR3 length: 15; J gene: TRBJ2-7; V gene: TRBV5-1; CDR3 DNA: TGCGCCAGCAGTTTCCCTGGCGGGGGAACATACGAGCAGTACTTC; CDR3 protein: CASSFPGGGTYEQYF
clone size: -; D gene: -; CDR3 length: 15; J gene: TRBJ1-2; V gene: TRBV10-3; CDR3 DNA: TGTGCCATCAGTGAGTCTTTGGCGGTAAACTATGGCTACACCTTC; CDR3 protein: CAISESLAVNYGYTF
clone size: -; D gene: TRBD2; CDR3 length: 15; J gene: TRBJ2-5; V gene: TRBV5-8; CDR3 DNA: TGTGCCAGCAGCTTGCAAGGACTAGAGGGTGAGACCCAGTACTTC; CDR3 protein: CASSLQGLEGETQYF
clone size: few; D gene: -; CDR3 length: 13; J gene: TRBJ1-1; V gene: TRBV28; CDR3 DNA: TGTGCCAGCAAAAAAGTTCACTCCACTGAAGCTTTCTTT; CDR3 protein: CASKKVHSTEAFF
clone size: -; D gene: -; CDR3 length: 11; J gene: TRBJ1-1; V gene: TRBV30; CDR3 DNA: TGTGCCTGGATCCGTCGAGCTGAAGCTTTCTTT; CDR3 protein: CAWIRRAEAFF
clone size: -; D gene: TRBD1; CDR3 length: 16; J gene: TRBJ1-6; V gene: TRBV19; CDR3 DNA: TGTGCCAGTAGTATAAATTCGGGACAGGGAAATTCACCCCTCCACTTT; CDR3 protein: CASSINSGQGNSPLHF
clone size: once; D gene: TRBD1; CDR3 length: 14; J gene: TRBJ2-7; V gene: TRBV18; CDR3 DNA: TGTGCCAGCTCACCCGGACAGGGGACCTACGAGCAGTACTTC; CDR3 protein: CASSPGQGTYEQYF
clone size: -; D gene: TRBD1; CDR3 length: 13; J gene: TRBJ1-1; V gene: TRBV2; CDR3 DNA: TGTGCCAGCAGTCCCGACAGGGGGAATGAAGCTTTCTTT; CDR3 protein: CASSPDRGNEAFF
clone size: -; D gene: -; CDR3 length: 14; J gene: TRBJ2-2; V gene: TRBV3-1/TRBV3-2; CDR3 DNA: TGTGCCAGCAGCCATGGGACTTTACACGGGGAGCTGTTTTTT; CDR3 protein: CASSHGTLHGELFF
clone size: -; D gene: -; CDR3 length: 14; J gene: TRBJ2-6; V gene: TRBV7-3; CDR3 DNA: TGTGCCAGCAGTCAGGGGTATGGGGCCAACGTCCTGACTTTC; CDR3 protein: CASSQGYGANVLTF
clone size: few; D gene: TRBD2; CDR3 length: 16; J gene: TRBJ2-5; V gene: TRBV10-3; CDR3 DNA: TGTGCCATCAGTGAGTCGGTAGCGGGAGGAGAAGAGACCCAGTACTTC; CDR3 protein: CAISESVAGGEETQYF
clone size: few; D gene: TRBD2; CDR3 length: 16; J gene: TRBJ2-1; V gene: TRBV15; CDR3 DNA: TGTGCCACCAGGTTAATACGACTAGCGCCGTACAATGAGCAGTTCTTC; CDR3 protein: CATRLIRLAPYNEQFF
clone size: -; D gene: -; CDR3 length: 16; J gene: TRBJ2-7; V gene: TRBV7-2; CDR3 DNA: TGTGCCAGCAGCTTATTAACCGACAGCCGATCCTACGAGCAGTACTTC; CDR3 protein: CASSLLTDSRSYEQYF
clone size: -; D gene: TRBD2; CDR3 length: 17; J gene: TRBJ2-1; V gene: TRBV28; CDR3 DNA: TGTGCCAGCAGTTTATCGATAGGACTAGAAATGTACAATGAGCAGTTCTTC; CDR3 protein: CASSLSIGLEMYNEQFF
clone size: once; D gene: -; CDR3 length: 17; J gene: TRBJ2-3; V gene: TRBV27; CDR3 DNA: TGTGCCAGCAGCTCCCTGCGGGACGGGGCATTGGGAAATACGCAGTATTTT; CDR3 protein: CASSSLRDGALGNTQYF
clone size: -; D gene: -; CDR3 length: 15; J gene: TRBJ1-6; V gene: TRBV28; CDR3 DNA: TGTGCCAGCAGACGGGAGGCGCTGGGAAATTCACCCCTCCACTTT; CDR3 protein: CASRREALGNSPLHF
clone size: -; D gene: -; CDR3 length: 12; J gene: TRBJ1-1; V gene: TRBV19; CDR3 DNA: TGTGCCAGTACCCCGAGCCCCGGTCCAGCTTTCTTT; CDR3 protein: CASTPSPGPAFF
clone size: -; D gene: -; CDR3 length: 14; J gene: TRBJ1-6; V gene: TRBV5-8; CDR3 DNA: TGTGCCAGCAGCATACCTAGGCAGAATTCACCCCTCCACTTT; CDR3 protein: CASSIPRQNSPLHF
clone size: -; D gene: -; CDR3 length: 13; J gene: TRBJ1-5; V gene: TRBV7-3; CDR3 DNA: TGTGCCAGCAGCTTAACGCCGGGTCAGCCCCAGCATTTT; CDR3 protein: CASSLTPGQPQHF
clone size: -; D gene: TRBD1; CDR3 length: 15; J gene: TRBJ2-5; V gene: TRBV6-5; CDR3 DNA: TGTGCCAGCAGTTACTTGAACAGGGGGAGGGAGACCCAGTACTTC; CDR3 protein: CASSYLNRGRETQYF
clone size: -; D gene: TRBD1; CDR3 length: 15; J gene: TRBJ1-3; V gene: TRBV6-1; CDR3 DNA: TGTGCCAGCAGTGAAGCCGCAGGGGGCGTATACACCATATATTTT; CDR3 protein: CASSEAAGGVYTIYF
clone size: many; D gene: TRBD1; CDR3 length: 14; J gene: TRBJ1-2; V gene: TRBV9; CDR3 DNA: TGTGCCAGCAGCGCCCGTTCCGGGACAGGGGGCTACACCTTC; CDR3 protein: CASSARSGTGGYTF
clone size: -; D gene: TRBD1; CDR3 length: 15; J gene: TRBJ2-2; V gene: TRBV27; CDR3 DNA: TGTGCCAGCAGTCCTGCGACAGGGGGCGGCGGGGAGCTGTTTTTT; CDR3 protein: CASSPATGGGGELFF
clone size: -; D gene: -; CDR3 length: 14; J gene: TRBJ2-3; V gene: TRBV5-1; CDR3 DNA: TGCGCCAGCAGCACCACTAGAGCCGCAGATACGCAGTATTTT; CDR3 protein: CASSTTRAADTQYF
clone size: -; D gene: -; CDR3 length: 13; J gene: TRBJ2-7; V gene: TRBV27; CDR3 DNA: TGTGCCAGCAGTTTACTAGCCCTTTACGAGCAGTACTTC; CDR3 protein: CASSLLALYEQYF
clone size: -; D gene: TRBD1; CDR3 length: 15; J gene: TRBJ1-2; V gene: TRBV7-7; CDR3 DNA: TGTGCTAGCAGCACCTGGGGGACAGGCCTCTATGGCTACACCTTC; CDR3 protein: CASSTWGTGLYGYTF
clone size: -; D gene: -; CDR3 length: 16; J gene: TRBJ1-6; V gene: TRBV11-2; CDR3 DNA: TGTGCCAGCAGCGTACCCTCCCCACAGAGCGGTTCACCCCTCCACTTT; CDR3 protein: CASSVPSPQSGSPLHF
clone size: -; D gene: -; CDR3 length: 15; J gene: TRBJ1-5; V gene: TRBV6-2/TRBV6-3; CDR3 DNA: TGTGCCAGCAGTTACGGATGGGGCCTCGACCAGCCCCAGCATTTT; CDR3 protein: CASSYGWGLDQPQHF